What follows is one TCR beta chain and its context. The data were taken from a study of follicular helper T cells after annual influenza vaccination. V was pared by 4 bases and J by 0 bases, with 12 bases between. Germline V gene sequence: CDR1 SEHNR, CDR2 FQNEAQ (reference sequence). The CDR3 is made up of 15 amino acids. Profiling relied on immunoSEQ multiplex PCR, and the TCRdb table lists in-frame clones only, not all of them. The sample yields 10,000 or so clones, roughly four fifths seen once. The V call is TRBV7-9, the J call TRBJ1-2; possibly TRBD1 for D (6 bases). The specimen was CXCR5- memory CD4+ T cells sorted from blood, collected 6 weeks after influenza vaccination. This TCR came from an adult who received the influenza vaccine. The CDR3: CASSYGTKANYGYTF. CDR3 nucleotide sequence: TGTGCCAGCAGCTACGGGACAAAAGCTAACTATGGCTACACCTTC.